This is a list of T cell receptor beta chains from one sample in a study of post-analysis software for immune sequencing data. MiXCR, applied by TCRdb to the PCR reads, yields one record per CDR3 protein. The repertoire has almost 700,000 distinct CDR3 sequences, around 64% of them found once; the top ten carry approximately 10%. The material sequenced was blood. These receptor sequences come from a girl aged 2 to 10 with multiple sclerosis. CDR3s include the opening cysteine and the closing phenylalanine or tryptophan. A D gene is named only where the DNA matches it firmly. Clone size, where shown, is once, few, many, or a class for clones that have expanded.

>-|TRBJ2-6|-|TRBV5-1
CASSLEGKDGANVLTF
TGCGCCAGCAGCTTAGAGGGAAAGGATGGGGCCAACGTCCTGACTTTC
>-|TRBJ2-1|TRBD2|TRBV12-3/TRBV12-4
CASSSLAGAYSYNEQFF
TGTGCCAGCAGTTCCCTAGCGGGGGCCTACTCCTACAATGAGCAGTTCTTC
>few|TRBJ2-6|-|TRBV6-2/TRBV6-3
CASSYGQGDDNVLTF
TGTGCCAGCAGTTACGGGCAGGGAGACGACAACGTCCTGACTTTC
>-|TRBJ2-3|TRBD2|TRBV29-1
CSVDILADSTDTQYF
TGCAGCGTTGATATACTAGCGGATAGCACAGATACGCAGTATTTT
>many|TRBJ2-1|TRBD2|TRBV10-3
CAATPARPGLARNEQFF
TGTGCCGCTACACCTGCGAGGCCGGGACTAGCGAGGAATGAGCAGTTCTTC
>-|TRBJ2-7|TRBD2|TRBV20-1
CSAYRGRGRAGEQYF
TGCAGTGCCTACCGGGGTCGAGGGAGGGCTGGCGAGCAGTACTTC
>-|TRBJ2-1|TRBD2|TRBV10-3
CAISGLAGGPDEQFF
TGTGCCATCAGTGGGCTAGCGGGGGGGCCAGATGAGCAGTTCTTC
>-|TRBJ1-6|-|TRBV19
CASSIQAENNSPLHF
TGTGCCAGTAGTATCCAGGCGGAGAATAATTCACCCCTCCACTTT
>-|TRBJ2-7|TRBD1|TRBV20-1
CSASDREPYEQYF
TGCAGTGCTAGCGACAGGGAGCCCTACGAGCAGTACTTC
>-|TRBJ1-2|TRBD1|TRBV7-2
CASSLNAGQGNYGYTF
TGTGCCAGCAGCCTCAACGCGGGACAGGGAAACTATGGCTACACCTTC
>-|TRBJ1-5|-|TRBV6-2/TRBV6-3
CASTNREQGFQPQHF
TGTGCCAGCACCAACCGGGAACAAGGCTTTCAGCCCCAGCATTTT
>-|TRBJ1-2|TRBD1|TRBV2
CASSGQGARYGYTF
TGTGCCAGCAGCGGGCAGGGGGCGCGATATGGCTACACCTTC
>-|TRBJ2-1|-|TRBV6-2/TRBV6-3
CASSYSGLSSYNEQFF
TGTGCCAGCAGTTATTCCGGGCTCTCCTCCTACAATGAGCAGTTCTTC
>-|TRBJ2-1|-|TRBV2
CASWVRDGRFF
TGTGCCAGCTGGGTGCGGGATGGGCGGTTCTTC
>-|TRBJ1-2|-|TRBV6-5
CASTVLGGNYGYTF
TGTGCCAGCACCGTCTTGGGGGGGAACTATGGCTACACCTTC
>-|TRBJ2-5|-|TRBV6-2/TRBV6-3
CASNSGVTETQYF
TGTGCCAGCAATTCGGGGGTAACAGAGACCCAGTACTTC
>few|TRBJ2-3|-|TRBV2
CASSERRSAASTDTQYF
TGTGCCAGCAGTGAAAGGAGGTCAGCAGCTAGCACAGATACGCAGTATTTT
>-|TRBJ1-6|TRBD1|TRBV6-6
CASSYGQGVSPLHF
TGTGCCAGCAGTTACGGCCAGGGGGTTTCACCCCTCCACTTT
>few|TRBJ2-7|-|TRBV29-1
CSVVRGRGSHEQYF
TGCAGCGTTGTCCGGGGGCGGGGAAGTCACGAGCAGTACTTC